This TCR beta chain was documented in a study of blood T cell repertoires in COVID-19. Overall study: The United States, Italy and Spain provided the acute and convalescent COVID-19 samples.

A Seattle source enrolled patients during active infection and followed them longitudinally. The data were produced by immunoSEQ multiplex PCR, yet TCRdb's version contains in-frame clones alone and is incomplete. The sample records roughly 290,000 clones, roughly 84% being singletons. Per germline, CDR1 LGHNA and CDR2 YSLEER. V shed 4 bases, J shed 9 bases, and the junction held 6 bases outside the gene matches. The length of the CDR3 is 15 residues. Sequencing was performed on peripheral blood. The chain uses TRBV4-3 and TRBJ1-6; TRBD1 matches at 10 bases. This sequence originates from a person aged 65 to 85 with COVID-19, enrolled during active disease. The CDR3 loop reads CASSPRDRGGSPLHF. The DNA of the CDR3 is TGCGCCAGCAGCCCCCGGGACAGGGGAGGTTCACCCCTCCACTTT.